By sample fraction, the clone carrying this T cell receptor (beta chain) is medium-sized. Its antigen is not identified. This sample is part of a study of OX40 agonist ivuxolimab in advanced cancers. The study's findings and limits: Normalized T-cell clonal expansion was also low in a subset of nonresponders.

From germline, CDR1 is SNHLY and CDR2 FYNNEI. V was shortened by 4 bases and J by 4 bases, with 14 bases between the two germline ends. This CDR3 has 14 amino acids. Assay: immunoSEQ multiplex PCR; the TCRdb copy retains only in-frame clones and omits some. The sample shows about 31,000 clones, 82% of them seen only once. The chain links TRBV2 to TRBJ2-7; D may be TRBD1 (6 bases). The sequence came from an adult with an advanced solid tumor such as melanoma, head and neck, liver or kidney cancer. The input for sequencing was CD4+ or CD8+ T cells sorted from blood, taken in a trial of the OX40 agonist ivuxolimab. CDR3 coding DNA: TGTGCCAGCAGTGGTCTCAGGGGTTCGTACGAGCAGTACTTC. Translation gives CASSGLRGSYEQYF.